Listed below are T cell receptor beta chains from one sample, sequenced in a study of T cells in Graves' hyperthyroidism and ophthalmopathy. Each CDR3 protein gets one entry after TCRdb re-called the multiplex PCR reads with MiXCR. The profile covers about 420,000 distinct CDR3 sequences, with around a sixth appearing a single time and over 7.5% taken by the ten largest. The sample consisted of blood. All receptors derive from a young woman with Graves' hyperthyroidism. Each CDR3 is given with its conserved first and last residue. The D gene is left open where the match is weak. Rows give clone size only sometimes, using once, few, many, or a class for an expanded clone.

v_call	j_call	clone_size	d_call	cdr3_nt	cdr3_aa
TRBV18	TRBJ1-5	many	TRBD1	TGTGCCAGCTCGGAGACAGGGAGTCAGCCCCAGCATTTT	CASSETGSQPQHF
TRBV19	TRBJ2-7	-	-	TGTGCCAGTAGTTGGGCTGGCGGTTCCTACGAGCAGTACTTC	CASSWAGGSYEQYF
TRBV9	TRBJ2-1	many	TRBD2	TGTGCCAGCAGCGTAGCCAGCGGGAGGGTTGCGGTTGAGCAGTTCTTC	CASSVASGRVAVEQFF
TRBV5-1	TRBJ2-7	many	-	TGCGCCAGCAGCGCGGGTCCTCTTTACGAGCAGTACTTC	CASSAGPLYEQYF
TRBV3-1	TRBJ1-6	few	-	TGTGCCAGCAGCCAAGGAGAGCTCCTCCACTTT	CASSQGELLHF
TRBV6-2/TRBV6-3	TRBJ2-1	many	-	TGTGCCAGCAGTTACGACTCCTACAATGAGCAGTTCTTC	CASSYDSYNEQFF
TRBV7-9	TRBJ2-1	-	-	TGTGCCAGCAGCCGGGCTCAGGGGCTTGCGAATGAGCAGTTCTTC	CASSRAQGLANEQFF
TRBV4-2	TRBJ1-5	few	-	TGTGCCAGCAGCCCATCTTTAGGTGGTCAGCCCCAGCATTTT	CASSPSLGGQPQHF
TRBV25-1	TRBJ1-1	few	TRBD1	TGTGCCAGCAGTCTTTCCGAGACAGGGGGCCTGGGGGCTTTCTTT	CASSLSETGGLGAFF
TRBV5-1	TRBJ2-5	-	TRBD2	TGCGCCCGCAGCTTGGAGGGACTAGGTTGGGAGACCCAGTACTTC	CARSLEGLGWETQYF
TRBV19	TRBJ1-2	-	TRBD1	TGTGCCAGTAGTATAAACAGGGGAGATGGCTACACCTTC	CASSINRGDGYTF
TRBV3-1	TRBJ1-1	many	TRBD1	TGTGCCAGCAGCCCCGGGACAGGGGGGGACACTGAAGCTTTCTTT	CASSPGTGGDTEAFF
TRBV6-5	TRBJ1-1	-	TRBD1	TGTGCCAGCAGTTACTCCACTGGACAGGCGAACACTGAAGCTTTCTTT	CASSYSTGQANTEAFF
TRBV3-1	TRBJ2-6	-	-	TGTGCCAGCAGCCAGGGCGGGACCAACTCTGGGGCCAACGTCCTGACTTTC	CASSQGGTNSGANVLTF
TRBV20-1	TRBJ2-7	many	-	TGCAGTGCTACCGGGGAAGGGGCCTACGAGCAGTACTTC	CSATGEGAYEQYF
TRBV3-1	TRBJ1-6	many	-	TGTGCCAGCAGCCAAGAGGGCCAGGGGTATAATTCACCCCTCCACTTT	CASSQEGQGYNSPLHF
TRBV4-1	TRBJ2-7	many	-	TGCGCCAGCAGCCAAGAGGGCAGAGGCCCCTACGAGCAGTACTTC	CASSQEGRGPYEQYF
TRBV28	TRBJ2-6	-	-	TGTGCCAGCACCCGCCCCGGGGCCAACGTCCTGACTTTC	CASTRPGANVLTF
TRBV5-1	TRBJ1-4	-	-	TGCGCCAGCAGCTTGGGGGACGTGTCTAATGAAAAACTGTTTTTT	CASSLGDVSNEKLFF
TRBV27	TRBJ2-5	many	TRBD2	TGTGCCAGCAGTCCCCGGGCGGGAGGGCCTTTCGCAGAGACCCAGTACTTC	CASSPRAGGPFAETQYF
TRBV6-1	TRBJ2-7	many	-	TGTGCCAGCATCGAGGACGGGACCTACGAGCAGTACTTC	CASIEDGTYEQYF
TRBV12-3/TRBV12-4	TRBJ1-1	-	-	TGTGCCAGCAGTTCAACACAGGGTTCTGAAGCTTTCTTT	CASSSTQGSEAFF
TRBV29-1	TRBJ2-7	many	-	TGCAGCGTTAAAGAGGGCAAGGCCTACGAGCAGTACTTC	CSVKEGKAYEQYF
TRBV9	TRBJ2-7	-	TRBD2	TGTGCCAGCAGCGTACGGGGGGAAGCCGCCTACGAGCAGTACTTC	CASSVRGEAAYEQYF
TRBV18	TRBJ1-2	few	-	TGTGCCAGCTCACCTCCGGGGGGTAGTGGTGGCTACACCTTC	CASSPPGGSGGYTF
TRBV7-9	TRBJ2-7	many	TRBD1	TGTGCCAGCAGCGATCTAGGGACAGGGGGCCTGTACGAGCAGTACTTC	CASSDLGTGGLYEQYF
TRBV5-4	TRBJ2-7	many	TRBD1	TGTGCCAGCAGCTGGGCAGGACAGGTCTACGAGCAGTACTTC	CASSWAGQVYEQYF
TRBV30	TRBJ2-1	few	TRBD2	TGTGCCTGGTTAGCGGGCTCCTACAATGAGCAGTTCTTC	CAWLAGSYNEQFF
TRBV30	TRBJ1-2	many	TRBD1	TGTGCCTGGAGTGCTGGACAGGGGGCTAACTATGGCTACACCTTC	CAWSAGQGANYGYTF
TRBV27	TRBJ1-5	many	-	TGTGCCAGCAGTTTCATAGGTCAGCCCCAGCATTTT	CASSFIGQPQHF
TRBV28	TRBJ1-5	once	-	TGTGCCAGCAGTTCTAGGGGTTATAGCAATCAGCCCCAGCATTTT	CASSSRGYSNQPQHF
TRBV5-1	TRBJ1-2	few	-	TGCGCCAGCAGCCCAGCCGGGGCTTCCTATGGCTACACCTTC	CASSPAGASYGYTF
TRBV2	TRBJ2-7	-	-	TGTGCCAGCAGTGTGGGGGATAGCGAGCAGTACTTC	CASSVGDSEQYF
TRBV5-1	TRBJ2-3	many	-	TGCGCCAGCAGTCGGGGCGGAGGAGATACGCAGTATTTT	CASSRGGGDTQYF
TRBV5-5	TRBJ1-5	once	-	TGTGCCAGCAGCATAGGGGGAGATGGCAATCAGCCCCAGCATTTT	CASSIGGDGNQPQHF
TRBV6-1	TRBJ2-1	-	TRBD1	TGTACCAGCACCAGGGACAGGGGGCGAGGAAATGAGCAGTTCTTC	CTSTRDRGRGNEQFF
TRBV7-9	TRBJ2-3	many	-	TGTGCCAGCAGCTCCCGAAGAGCGGATAGTACAGATACGCAGTATTTT	CASSSRRADSTDTQYF
TRBV18	TRBJ2-1	-	-	TGTGCCAGCTCACCCGGTGGGGGTTTGGATGAGCAGTTCTTC	CASSPGGGLDEQFF
TRBV25-1	TRBJ1-3	-	-	TGTGCCAGCAGTGAATCGGTCAGGGGAAGAGGAAACACCATATATTTT	CASSESVRGRGNTIYF
TRBV18	TRBJ1-2	few	-	TGTGCCAGCTCACCTCAAGGACACGATAACTATGGCTACACCTTC	CASSPQGHDNYGYTF
TRBV3-1	TRBJ2-2	many	-	TGTGCCAGCAGCCAAGGCCCGACAGGGAACACCGGGGAGCTGTTTTTT	CASSQGPTGNTGELFF
TRBV10-1	TRBJ2-2	many	-	TGCGCCAGCAGTGAGTACAGAAACACCGGGGAGCTGTTTTTT	CASSEYRNTGELFF
TRBV3-1	TRBJ2-2	many	TRBD1	TGTGCCAGCAGTGGGACAGGGGGAGTCACCGGGGAGCTGTTTTTT	CASSGTGGVTGELFF
TRBV3-1	TRBJ2-7	many	-	TGTGCCAGCAGCCCTCCCGGGACTCCCGCCTACGAGCAGTACTTC	CASSPPGTPAYEQYF
TRBV18	TRBJ2-1	few	-	TGTGCCAGCTCACTTGGTCATGAGCAGTTCTTC	CASSLGHEQFF
TRBV12-3/TRBV12-4	TRBJ2-3	many	TRBD2	TGTGCCAGCAGTTTAATTCTGCTAGCGGGAGGGGTCCGCACAGATACGCAGTATTTT	CASSLILLAGGVRTDTQYF
TRBV7-9	TRBJ2-2	once	-	TGTGCCAGCAGCGCCGGGACTGGGGACACCGGGGAGCTGTTTTTT	CASSAGTGDTGELFF
TRBV12-3/TRBV12-4	TRBJ2-5	many	-	TGTGCCAGCAGCCACGAAAGGCGGTCACAAGAGACCCAGTACTTC	CASSHERRSQETQYF
TRBV28	TRBJ2-1	few	-	TGTGCCAGCAGTTTATCGGCAAGGACCCTAAGGTTCTTC	CASSLSARTLRFF
TRBV14	TRBJ2-7	few	TRBD1	TGTGCCAGCAGCGAATTTACAGGGGATTCGGTCGAGCAGTACTTC	CASSEFTGDSVEQYF
TRBV11-2	TRBJ1-2	-	-	TGTGCCAGCAGCTTAGACAGGGCCGTCTATATGAACTATGGCTACACCTTC	CASSLDRAVYMNYGYTF